This TCR beta chain was documented in a study of shared clonotypes between healthy human individuals (dated by TCRdb to about 2020). Regarding the study in general: The cohort comprised two women and a few men aged 18 to 49 years. Blood TCR repertoires of five healthy adults were deeply sequenced to estimate repertoire size and the extent of clonotype sharing between individuals. To increase sequencing depth and limit assay-specific biases, TCR repertoire library preparation and sequencing were carried out by different laboratories using diverse techniques. Leukapheresis yielded between about 0.94 and 10 billion PBMCs per donor. Study-wide findings and limitations: Sampling was restricted to blood, and TCR repertoires in tissues likely differ from the TCR repertoires found in blood. Pairwise subsampling indicated that sequencing depth was expected to affect the degree of clonotype sharing among donors. Because the study included a small number of donors, the genetic and exposure-history diversity represented was limited.

Donors were healthy HIV-negative adults with no recently reported acute infections or vaccinations. Only Caucasian adults living in Nashville, Tennessee, USA were represented among the donors. In the unsorted samples, 85 million to 100 million PBMCs were counted, and genomic DNA was extracted using the QIAamp DNA Blood Mini kit. Blood was obtained by leukapheresis, after which PBMCs were separated by Ficoll-Histopaque density gradient centrifugation and cryopreserved in liquid nitrogen vapor phase. Worth noting for this clone: Its target antigen remains unknown. No base quality values were provided; no much bigger clone lies one nucleotide off.

Using the deep immunoSEQ assay, TCR CDR3 regions were amplified from genomic DNA by multiplex PCR. Extracted genomic DNA from each cell subset was distributed evenly across all wells of several immunoSEQ 96-well plates, and each plate was treated as a replicate. For unsorted PBMC, approximately 290 ng of genomic DNA, equivalent to roughly 30,000 T cell genomes, went into each replicate PCR. Ten immunoSEQ deep assay plates were used to sequence unsorted PBMC genomic DNA. Purified libraries were quantified with a Qubit 3.0 fluorometer, sized on a Bioanalyzer 2100, and re-quantified with the KAPA Library Quantification kit. A separate single-read 150-cycle Illumina NextSeq 550 flow cell was used to sequence each immunoSEQ 96-well plate. On the study's bioinformatics: Because the immunoSEQ output included only junctional sequences and no quality scores, the filtering could not be the same as the filtering used for full-length reads. To assign V/J genes and CDR3, sequences were annotated using PyIR, a Python wrapper for IgBLAST v1.9, with IMGT germline references. Reads with weak V/J assignments (E-value above 1e-6), missing CDR3, stop codons, out-of-frame junctions, or ambiguous translated residues were removed. A V3J clonotype was defined by an identical inferred V gene, J gene, and CDR3 amino acid sequence. To compute the percentage overlap between repertoires, the number of shared unique clonotypes was divided by the size of the smaller repertoire. Richness of each repertoire was evaluated using RTK rarefaction, the Chao1 estimator, and Recon v2.1 estimates of unobserved clonotypes. TCRdb re-hosts the immuneACCESS table, in-frame sequences only. Its copies lack some clones; in the studies checked, an unresolved V gene accounts for under half of them, and the cause for the rest is not known. The D gene and trimming were derived from the DNA, and the V and J assignments and clone size from that table. This sample lists fewer than 650,000 clones; 75% to 85% were detected once. The ten largest clonotypes hold 10% to 15% of the sample.

The CDR3 spans 16 residues, from the cysteine through the phenylalanine. Just the 48-base CDR3 DNA is kept, in frame starting at base 1. V lost 5 bases and J lost 1 base; the stretch between them is 15 bases long. Sequences MDHEN (CDR1) and SYDVKM (CDR2) are obtained from the germline V gene. Sequenced material: PBMCs. The TCR comes from a woman aged 40 to 49 in good health. Some clones in this sample may be carry-over from other donors' samples. The chain joins TRBV28 to TRBJ1-5; the D region possibly corresponds to TRBD1 (5 bases align). This receptor carries the CDR3 CASSPPLQGSNQPQHF. The nucleotide sequence is TGTGCCAGCAGTCCCCCCCTCCAGGGAAGCAATCAGCCCCAGCATTTT.